The 17 T cell receptor beta chains below were found in one sample sequenced in a study of CD8+ T cells in alopecia areata. Isolated RNA was reverse transcribed into cDNA used as the sequencing template. Using immunoSEQ multiplex PCR, the repertoire was profiled, and TCRdb retains in-frame clones only, with some absent. The sample shows about 250,000 clones, around two thirds of them seen only once. This specimen was CD4+ T cells sorted from blood, taken at week 0. The source of these receptors is a human donor with alopecia areata.

V usage is TRBV10-3 and J usage is TRBJ1-5; D gene ambiguous. CDR1 is ENHRY and CDR2 is SYGVKD in the germline V gene. The CDR3 contains 13 residues. V lost 10 bases, J lost 3 bases, and 13 bases lay in between. CDR3 sequence: CASQTSSNQPQHF. The CDR3 bases are TGTGCCAGCCAGACAAGCTCCAATCAGCCCCAGCATTTT.

This chain joins TRBV5-1 and TRBJ1-1, with D possibly matching TRBD1 (5 bases). This CDR3 has 15 residues. V lost 2 bases, J lost 1 base, and 12 bases lay in between. The germline V gene has CDR1 SGHRS and CDR2 YFSETQ. CDR3 sequence: CASSFFGAGNTEAFF. The CDR3 nucleotides are TGCGCCAGCAGCTTTTTTGGGGCGGGGAACACTGAAGCTTTCTTT. The full variable domain, rest sourced from reference TRBV5-1 and TRBJ1-1, is KAGVTQTPRYLIKTRGQQVTLSCSPISGHRSVSWYQQTPGQGLQFLFEYFSETQRNKGNFPGRFSGRQFSNSRSEMNVSTLELGDSALYLCASSFFGAGNTEAFFGQGTRLTVV.

The genes are TRBV30 and TRBJ1-1; no definite D call. Trimming stripped 3 bases from V and 9 bases from J, with 20 bases between. The CDR3 length is 14 residues. CDR1 is GTSNPN and CDR2 is SVGIG in the germline V gene (reference sequence). The CDR3 loop reads CAWSGNTGGTKAFF. CDR3 nucleotides: TGTGCCTGGAGCGGCAACACGGGAGGTACGAAAGCTTTCTTT. Variable domain in full (rest from reference TRBV30 and TRBJ1-1): SQTIHQWPATLVQPVGSPLSLECTVEGTSNPNLYWYRQAAGRGLQLLFYSVGIGQISSEVPQNLSASRPQDRQFILSSKKLLLSDSGFYLCAWSGNTGGTKAFFGQGTRLTVV.

The chain employs TRBV29-1 and TRBJ2-7; 9 bases line up with TRBD1. The CDR3 spans 13 residues. The germline CDR1 and CDR2 sequences are SQVTM and ANQGSEA. Unmatched junction bases numbered 5, after V lost 8 bases and J lost 0 bases. Here the CDR3 DNA reads TGCAGCCCACGGGACAGGGTCTCCTACGAGCAGTACTTC. The encoded protein is CSPRDRVSYEQYF.

The chain links TRBV30 to TRBJ2-1; D is possibly TRBD1 or TRBD2 (5 bases each). From germline, CDR1 is GTSNPN and CDR2 SVGIG (reference sequence). The CDR3 is 14 amino acids. The V end was cut by 2 bases, the J end by 4 bases, with 12 bases between. CDR3 sequence reads: CAWSLTGAYNEQFF. The CDR3 DNA follows: TGTGCCTGGAGTTTAACCGGGGCTTACAATGAGCAGTTCTTC.

The CDR3 loop is CASSLGIIAYEQYF. As DNA, the CDR3 is TGTGCCAGCAGCTTGGGCATAATAGCATACGAGCAGTACTTC. The V and J genes are TRBV5-6 and TRBJ2-7; D remains unclear. V lost 0 bases and J lost 4, with 11 bases in between. This CDR3 is built from 14 residues. The germline gives CDR1 SGHDT, CDR2 YYEEEE.

J is TRBJ1-2 and V is TRBV5-4; D is uncertain. Trimming shortened V by 2 bases and J by 1 base, and 3 bases separated the two germline ends. From germline, CDR1 is SGHNT and CDR2 YYREEE (reference sequence). The CDR3 sequence is 12 residues long. Here the CDR3 reads CASSFSNYGYTF. CDR3 bases: TGTGCCAGCAGCTTCAGTAACTATGGCTACACCTTC.

J is TRBJ1-2 and V is TRBV7-2; 8 positions match TRBD1. The CDR3 has 15 amino acids. Germline CDR1 and CDR2: SGHTA and FQGNSA. V was clipped by 5 bases and J by 3 bases; unmatched bases: 8. The CDR3 protein is CASSQGARWYYGYTF. The CDR3 coding sequence is TGTGCCAGCAGCCAGGGGGCGCGGTGGTACTATGGCTACACCTTC.

The chain joins TRBV2 to TRBJ1-3; D gene unclear. This CDR3 comprises 11 residues. Germline assignment: CDR1 SNHLY and CDR2 FYNNEI. V lost 8 bases to trimming and J lost 5 bases, with 7 bases between them. CDR3 in DNA: TGTGCCAGCGATGGGAGAAACACCATATATTTT. Amino acids: CASDGRNTIYF.

This chain links TRBV9 with TRBJ2-1, with 11 positions matching TRBD2. Germline assignment: CDR1 SGDLS and CDR2 YYNGEE. The CDR3 extends over 18 amino acids. With V trimmed by 1 base and J by 4 bases, 10 bases remained unmatched. CDR3 amino acids: CASSVSPTTSGAYNEQFF. For the CDR3, the DNA is TGTGCCAGCAGCGTAAGCCCCACGACTAGCGGGGCATACAATGAGCAGTTCTTC.

The chain uses TRBV5-1 and TRBJ2-2, with D possibly TRBD1 on 6 matching bases. Trimming pared 4 bases from V and 1 base from J, leaving 14 bases between. The CDR3 consists of 16 residues. Looked up from germline, CDR1 is SGHRS and CDR2 is YFSETQ. The CDR3 nucleotides read TGCGCCAGCAGCACCCCAGGGGTAGGGAACACCGGGGAGCTGTTTTTT. Translating it yields CASSTPGVGNTGELFF. Based on the CDR3 plus reference TRBV5-1 and TRBJ2-2, the full variable domain is KAGVTQTPRYLIKTRGQQVTLSCSPISGHRSVSWYQQTPGQGLQFLFEYFSETQRNKGNFPGRFSGRQFSNSRSEMNVSTLELGDSALYLCASSTPGVGNTGELFFGEGSRLTVL.

The chain has TRBV30 and TRBJ1-6; 12 bases agree with TRBD1. Germline assignment: CDR1 GTSNPN and CDR2 SVGIG (reference sequence). V dropped 6 bases and J dropped 7; count of bases not matched to a gene: 10. The CDR3 covers 16 residues. The CDR3 DNA reads TGTGCCTGTCCTCCCGGGACAGGGGGCTTGAATTCACCCCTCCACTTT. Residues: CACPPGTGGLNSPLHF. Drawing the rest from reference TRBV30 and TRBJ1-6, the complete variable domain is SQTIHQWPATLVQPVGSPLSLECTVEGTSNPNLYWYRQAAGRGLQLLFYSVGIGQISSEVPQNLSASRPQDRQFILSSKKLLLSDSGFYLCACPPGTGGLNSPLHFGNGTRLTVT.

V and J are TRBV9 and TRBJ2-3; 11 nucleotides line up with TRBD2. V dropped 0 bases and J dropped 4; count of bases not matched to a gene: 4. Per the germline V gene, CDR1 is SGDLS and CDR2 is YYNGEE. The CDR3 is 16 amino acids. CDR3 protein: CASSVALAGGSDTQYF. The DNA of the CDR3 is TGTGCCAGCAGCGTAGCTCTAGCGGGGGGCTCAGATACGCAGTATTTT. The full variable domain, in which reference TRBV9 and TRBJ2-3 provide the parts outside the CDR3, is DSGVTQTPKHLITATGQRVTLRCSPRSGDLSVYWYQQSLDQGLQFLIQYYNGEERAKGNILERFSAQQFPDLHSELNLSSLELGDSALYFCASSVALAGGSDTQYFGPGTRLTVL.

This clone was seen only a few times. The chain recombines TRBV29-1 with TRBJ2-1; D call uncertain. Germline lookup yields CDR1 SQVTM and CDR2 ANQGSEA. The V gene lost 0 bases and the J gene lost 9 bases, with 6 bases spanning the gap. The length of the CDR3 is 11 residues. The CDR3 protein is CSVEERAEQFF. The CDR3 DNA follows: TGCAGCGTTGAAGAACGCGCTGAGCAGTTCTTC.

The chain carries TRBV13 and TRBJ2-6; D not resolved. Germline V CDR1 and CDR2: PRHDT, FYEKMQ (reference sequence). The CDR3 has 13 residues. Trimming removed 4 bases from V and 12 bases from J, with 13 bases in between. Here the CDR3 DNA reads TGTGCCAGCAGCTCGTTCCGCGAGTTCGTCCTGACTTTC. Amino acid sequence: CASSSFREFVLTF.

V usage is TRBV30 and J usage is TRBJ2-7; 8 nucleotides agree with TRBD2. CDR1 is GTSNPN, CDR2 SVGIG, per germline (reference sequence). This CDR3 comprises 14 residues. With 0 bases clipped from V and 2 bases from J, the junction kept 3 bases outside the gene matches. The CDR3 spells CAWSVGRGAYEQYF. CDR3 DNA: TGTGCCTGGAGTGTAGGGCGGGGGGCCTACGAGCAGTACTTC.

The gene calls are TRBV27 and TRBJ2-3, with D unclear. Germline V gene sequence: CDR1 MNHEY, CDR2 SMNVEV (reference sequence). The CDR3 covers 15 residues. Trimming shortened V by 6 bases and J by 0 bases, and 13 bases separated the two germline ends. Here the CDR3 reads CASRGSALSTDTQYF. The CDR3 bases are TGTGCCAGCAGAGGTTCAGCACTCAGCACAGATACGCAGTATTTT.